This TCR beta chain was retrieved from a study of shared clonotypes between healthy human individuals. Study-wide findings and caveats: Among donors, sharing of clonotypes was expected to be affected by sequencing depth. The sole specimen, blood, was sampled, and tissue repertoires likely differ.

V shed 0 bases and J shed 6 bases, with 11 bases lying between them. There are 13 residues in the CDR3. In germline, CDR1 is SQVTM, CDR2 ANQGSEA. Naive CD8 cells comprised CD45RO-negative, CCR7-positively selected cells, excluding terminally differentiated effector memory CD45RA+ cells. Once extracted for a subset, genomic DNA was divided evenly among several immunoSEQ plates. Assay: immunoSEQ multiplex PCR; the TCRdb copy retains only in-frame clones and omits some. The repertoire holds about 680,000 clones, with around 92% as singletons. On this clone itself: The antigen is undetermined.

The receptor was isolated from a man in his thirties or forties in good health. V gene TRBV29-1 combines with J gene TRBJ1-2; D remains ambiguous. Sequencing input: naive CD8+ T cells sorted from blood. CDR3 sequence reads: CSVEEGYRNGYTF. Here the CDR3 DNA reads TGCAGCGTTGAAGAAGGATATCGGAATGGCTACACCTTC.